This T cell receptor (beta chain) was identified in a study of radiotherapy plus CTLA-4 blockade in lung cancer. Study at large: There were objective responses in 18% of patients, and around 31% had disease control.

Ipilimumab-mediated CTLA-4 blockade plus focal radiation was given to patients having chemo-refractory metastatic non-small-cell lung cancer. Notes on this clone: Its antigen is unknown. Within the sample, other DNA sequences also encode this same CDR3.

Regarding the study as a whole: Peripheral blood showed expansion of tumor-derived TCR clones after radiotherapy and ipilimumab. The authors reported that early blood T cell clone dynamics, with interferon-beta, best predicted response.

Produced via immunoSEQ multiplex PCR; TCRdb's table is partial and in-frame only. The data hold around 37,000 clones, with 55% to 80% observed a single time. The CDR3 contains 15 residues. Per germline, CDR1 GTSNPN and CDR2 SVGIG (reference sequence). V was cut by 3 bases and J by 2 bases, with 14 bases left in between. The chain employs TRBV30 and TRBJ1-5; D is perhaps TRBD1 (5 bases). The origin of this receptor is a human donor with non-small cell lung cancer who had stable disease on radiotherapy plus ipilimumab. The sequences come from peripheral blood, collected from a patient treated with radiotherapy plus ipilimumab. CDR3 sequence: CAWSRGTGGNQPQHF. DNA for the CDR3: TGTGCCTGGAGCCGAGGAACAGGTGGCAATCAGCCCCAGCATTTT.